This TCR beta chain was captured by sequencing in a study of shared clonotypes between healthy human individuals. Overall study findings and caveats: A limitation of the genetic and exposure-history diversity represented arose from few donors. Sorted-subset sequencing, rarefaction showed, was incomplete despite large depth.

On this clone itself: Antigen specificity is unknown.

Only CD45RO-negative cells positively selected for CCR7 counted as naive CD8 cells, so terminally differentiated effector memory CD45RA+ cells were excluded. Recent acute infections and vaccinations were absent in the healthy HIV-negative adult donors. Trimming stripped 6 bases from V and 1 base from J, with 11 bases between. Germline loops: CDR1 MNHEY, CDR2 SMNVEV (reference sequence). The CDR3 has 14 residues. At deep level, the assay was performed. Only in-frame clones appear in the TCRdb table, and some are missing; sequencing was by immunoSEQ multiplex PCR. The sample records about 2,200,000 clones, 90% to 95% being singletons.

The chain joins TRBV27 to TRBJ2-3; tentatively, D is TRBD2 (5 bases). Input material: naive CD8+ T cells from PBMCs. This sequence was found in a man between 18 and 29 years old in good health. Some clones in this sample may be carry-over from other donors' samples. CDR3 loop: CASRPDWGTDTQYF. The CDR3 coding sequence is TGTGCCAGCAGACCGGACTGGGGCACAGATACGCAGTATTTT.